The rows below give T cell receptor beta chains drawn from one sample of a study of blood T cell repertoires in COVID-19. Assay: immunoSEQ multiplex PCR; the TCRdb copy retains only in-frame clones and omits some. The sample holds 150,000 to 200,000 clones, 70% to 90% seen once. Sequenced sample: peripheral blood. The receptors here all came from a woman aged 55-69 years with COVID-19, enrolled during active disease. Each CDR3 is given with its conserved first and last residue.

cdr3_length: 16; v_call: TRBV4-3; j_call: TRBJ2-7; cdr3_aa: CASSQDRSSGSYEQYF
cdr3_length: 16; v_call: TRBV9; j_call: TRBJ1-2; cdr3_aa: CASSVNPAGTGGGYTF
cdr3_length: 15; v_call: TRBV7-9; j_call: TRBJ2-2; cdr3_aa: CASSSKTWGAGELFF
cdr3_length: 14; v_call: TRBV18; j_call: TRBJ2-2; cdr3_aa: CASSPDRHTGELFF
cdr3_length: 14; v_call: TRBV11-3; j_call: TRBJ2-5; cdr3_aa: CASSLGRGLKTQYF
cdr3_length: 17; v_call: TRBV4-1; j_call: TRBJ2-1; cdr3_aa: CASSRSAGGPRYNEQFF
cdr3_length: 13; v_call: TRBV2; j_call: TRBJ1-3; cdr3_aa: CATHRRAGNTIYF
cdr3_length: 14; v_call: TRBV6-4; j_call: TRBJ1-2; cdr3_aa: CASSDSIGAPIYTF
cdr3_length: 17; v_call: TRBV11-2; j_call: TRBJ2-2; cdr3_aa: CASSPLGLAGLIGELFF
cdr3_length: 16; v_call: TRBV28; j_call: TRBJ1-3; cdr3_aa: CASSFSGGTLGNTIYF
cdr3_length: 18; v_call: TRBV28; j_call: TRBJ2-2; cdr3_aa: CASRNAGTSGSRGGELFF
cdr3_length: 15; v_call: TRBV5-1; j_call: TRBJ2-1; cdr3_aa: CASRSGTSARNEQFF
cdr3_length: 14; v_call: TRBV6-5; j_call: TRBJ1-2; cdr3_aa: CASRRTGDSYGYTF
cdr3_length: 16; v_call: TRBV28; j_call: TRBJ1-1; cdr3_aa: CASSLNPTGVDTEAFF
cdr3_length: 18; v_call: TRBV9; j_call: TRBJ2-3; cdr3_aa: CASSVEGTSGSHVDTQYF
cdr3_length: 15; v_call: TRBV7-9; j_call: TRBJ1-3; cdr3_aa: CASSRDRGSGNTIYF
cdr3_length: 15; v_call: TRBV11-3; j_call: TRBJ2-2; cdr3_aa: CASSRRRGDSGELFF
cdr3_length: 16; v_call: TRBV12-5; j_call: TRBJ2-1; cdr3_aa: CASGLDRGGGPNEQFF
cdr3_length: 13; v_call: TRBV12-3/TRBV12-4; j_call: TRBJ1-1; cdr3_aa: CASSFKRDTEAFF
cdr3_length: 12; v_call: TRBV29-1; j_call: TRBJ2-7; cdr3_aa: CSVEPQGREQYF
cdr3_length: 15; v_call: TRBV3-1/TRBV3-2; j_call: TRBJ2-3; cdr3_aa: CASSQESGYTDTQYF
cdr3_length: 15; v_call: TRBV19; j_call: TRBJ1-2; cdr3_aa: CASSIDRDIYYGYTF
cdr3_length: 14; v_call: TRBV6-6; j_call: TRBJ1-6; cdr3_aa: CASSYRDSSSPLHF
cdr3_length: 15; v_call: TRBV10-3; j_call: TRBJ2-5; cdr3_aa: CAISGTSRGESAQYF
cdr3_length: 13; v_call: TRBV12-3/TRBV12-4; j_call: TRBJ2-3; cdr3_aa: CASKPYYTDTQYF
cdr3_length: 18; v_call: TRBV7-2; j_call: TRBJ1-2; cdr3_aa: CASSFGGGQGGGLYGYTF
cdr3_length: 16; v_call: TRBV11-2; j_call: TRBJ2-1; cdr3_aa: CASSLKLAGAYDEQFF
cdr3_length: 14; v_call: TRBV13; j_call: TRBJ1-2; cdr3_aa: CASSLESADYGYTF
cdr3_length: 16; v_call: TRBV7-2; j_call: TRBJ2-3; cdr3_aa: CASSLPSGPPTDTQYF
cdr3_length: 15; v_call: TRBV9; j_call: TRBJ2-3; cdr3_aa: CASSVAGRSTDTQYF